The rows below give T cell receptor beta chains drawn from one sample of a study of blood T cell repertoires in COVID-19. Profiling relied on immunoSEQ multiplex PCR, and the TCRdb table lists in-frame clones only, not all of them. This sample has fewer than 500,000 clones, with about 90% found just once. Sequencing input: PBMCs or T cells enriched from blood (not recorded which). All receptors derive from a woman between 18 and 29 years old who had recovered from COVID-19. Both conserved end residues are part of each CDR3. Fields, in order: J gene, V gene, clone size, D gene, CDR3 length, CDR3 DNA, CDR3 protein. D genes are given only for firm matches. Clone sizes are given selectively: once, few, many, or a class where the clone is expanded.

J gene: TRBJ1-2; V gene: TRBV5-1; clone size: .; D gene: .; CDR3 length: 18; CDR3 DNA: TGCGCCAGCAGCTTGTTAATAAGTGGCAGTTCGAAACGGGATGGCTACACCTTC; CDR3 protein: CASSLLISGSSKRDGYTF
J gene: TRBJ1-2; V gene: TRBV12-5; clone size: few; D gene: .; CDR3 length: 15; CDR3 DNA: TGTGCTAGTGGTTTGGCACGCGGAGCTAACTATGGCTACACCTTC; CDR3 protein: CASGLARGANYGYTF
J gene: TRBJ1-5; V gene: TRBV2; clone size: .; D gene: .; CDR3 length: 14; CDR3 DNA: TGTGCCAGCAGTGAACAGGGAACCAATCAGCCCCAGCATTTT; CDR3 protein: CASSEQGTNQPQHF
J gene: TRBJ2-6; V gene: TRBV2; clone size: .; D gene: .; CDR3 length: 13; CDR3 DNA: TGTGCCAGCTTTTTGTTAGGGGCCAACGTCCTGACTTTC; CDR3 protein: CASFLLGANVLTF
J gene: TRBJ1-1; V gene: TRBV30; clone size: .; D gene: .; CDR3 length: 12; CDR3 DNA: TGTGCCTTCGTACCAGGGGCGGTAGGAGCTTTCTTT; CDR3 protein: CAFVPGAVGAFF
J gene: TRBJ1-2; V gene: TRBV6-5; clone size: .; D gene: .; CDR3 length: 13; CDR3 DNA: TGTGCCACCGCGGGAGGGGGGTATAGTGGCTACACCTTC; CDR3 protein: CATAGGGYSGYTF
J gene: TRBJ2-3; V gene: TRBV19; clone size: .; D gene: .; CDR3 length: 13; CDR3 DNA: TGTGCCAGTAGTATACAGGGCCCAGATACGCAGTATTTT; CDR3 protein: CASSIQGPDTQYF
J gene: TRBJ2-6; V gene: TRBV6-5; clone size: .; D gene: TRBD1; CDR3 length: 15; CDR3 DNA: TGTGCCAGCAGTTACCGAAAGAGTACAGGGGACGTCCTGACTTTC; CDR3 protein: CASSYRKSTGDVLTF
J gene: TRBJ1-5; V gene: TRBV27; clone size: .; D gene: TRBD1; CDR3 length: 14; CDR3 DNA: TGTGCCAGCAGCTCGGGACAGACGAATCAGCCCCAGCATTTT; CDR3 protein: CASSSGQTNQPQHF
J gene: TRBJ1-1; V gene: TRBV5-1; clone size: .; D gene: .; CDR3 length: 14; CDR3 DNA: TGCGCCAGCAGCTCAAGCGACGGGAACACTGAAGCTTTCTTT; CDR3 protein: CASSSSDGNTEAFF
J gene: TRBJ1-2; V gene: TRBV6-5; clone size: few; D gene: .; CDR3 length: 14; CDR3 DNA: TGTGCCAGCAGTTACTCGGCACCCCATTATGGCTACACCTTC; CDR3 protein: CASSYSAPHYGYTF
J gene: TRBJ2-5; V gene: TRBV5-1; clone size: .; D gene: TRBD1; CDR3 length: 14; CDR3 DNA: TGCGCCAGCAGCTTGCTACAGGGGGCAGAGACCCAGTACTTC; CDR3 protein: CASSLLQGAETQYF